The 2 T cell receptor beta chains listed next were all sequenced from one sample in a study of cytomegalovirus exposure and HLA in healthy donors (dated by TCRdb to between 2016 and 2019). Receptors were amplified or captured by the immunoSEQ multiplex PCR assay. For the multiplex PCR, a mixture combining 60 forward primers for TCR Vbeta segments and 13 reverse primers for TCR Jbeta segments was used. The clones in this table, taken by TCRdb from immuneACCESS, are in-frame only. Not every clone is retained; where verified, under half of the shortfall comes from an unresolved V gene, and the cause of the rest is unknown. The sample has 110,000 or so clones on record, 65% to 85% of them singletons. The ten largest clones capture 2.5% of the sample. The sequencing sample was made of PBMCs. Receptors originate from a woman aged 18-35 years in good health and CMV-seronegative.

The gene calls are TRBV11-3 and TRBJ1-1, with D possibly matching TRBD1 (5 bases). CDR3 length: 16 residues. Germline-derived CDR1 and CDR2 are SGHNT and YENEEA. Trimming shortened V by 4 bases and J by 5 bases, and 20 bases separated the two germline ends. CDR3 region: CASSWGRVDLFTEAFF. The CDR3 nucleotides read TGTGCCAGCAGCTGGGGGAGGGTCGATCTTTTTACTGAAGCTTTCTTT.

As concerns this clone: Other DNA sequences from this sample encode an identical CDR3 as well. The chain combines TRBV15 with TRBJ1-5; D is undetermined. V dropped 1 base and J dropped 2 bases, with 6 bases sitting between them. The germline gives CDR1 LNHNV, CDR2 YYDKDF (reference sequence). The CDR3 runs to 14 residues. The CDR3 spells CATSRGGGNQPQHF. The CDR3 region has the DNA TGTGCCACCAGCAGAGGCGGGGGCAATCAGCCCCAGCATTTT.